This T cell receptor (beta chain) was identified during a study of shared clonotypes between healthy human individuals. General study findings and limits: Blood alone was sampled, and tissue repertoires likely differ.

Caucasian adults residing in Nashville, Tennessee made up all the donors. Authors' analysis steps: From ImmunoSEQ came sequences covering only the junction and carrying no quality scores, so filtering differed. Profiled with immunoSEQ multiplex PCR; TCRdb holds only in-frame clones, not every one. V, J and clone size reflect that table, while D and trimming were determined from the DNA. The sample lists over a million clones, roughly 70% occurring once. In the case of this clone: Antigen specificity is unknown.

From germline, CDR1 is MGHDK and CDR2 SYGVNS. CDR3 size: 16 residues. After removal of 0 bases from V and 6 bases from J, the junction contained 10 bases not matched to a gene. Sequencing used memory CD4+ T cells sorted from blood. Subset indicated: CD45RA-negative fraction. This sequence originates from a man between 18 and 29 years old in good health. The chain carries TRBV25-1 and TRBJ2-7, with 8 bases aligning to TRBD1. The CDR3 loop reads CASSEYGTGGNGEQYF. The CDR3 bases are TGTGCCAGCAGTGAATATGGAACAGGGGGGAATGGCGAGCAGTACTTC.